One sample yielded the 14 T cell receptor beta chains listed below, sequenced in a study of T cell responses to AZD1222 COVID-19 vaccine. The data were produced by immunoSEQ multiplex PCR, yet TCRdb's version contains in-frame clones alone and is incomplete. Counted here are around 140,000 clones, 85% to 95% occurring once; the ten biggest clones make up approximately 12%. The source was peripheral blood, collected after recovery from COVID-19. The receptors shown here come from an adult who had recovered from COVID-19.

V gene TRBV13 combines with J gene TRBJ1-1; D possibly corresponds to TRBD1 (5 bases). The CDR3 has 15 amino acids. Germline values: CDR1 PRHDT, CDR2 FYEKMQ (reference sequence). Between the trimmed V and J ends, which lost 5 bases and 0 bases, there was a span of 13 bases. CDR3 loop: CASSKMTALNTEAFF. The DNA of the CDR3 is TGTGCCAGCAGCAAGATGACAGCGTTGAACACTGAAGCTTTCTTT.

The rearrangement uses TRBV7-8 and TRBJ2-1; the match to TRBD2 covers 10 bases. The length of the CDR3 is 20 residues. V gave up 7 bases and J gave up 0 bases; unmatched junction bases: 18. The germline CDR1 and CDR2 sequences are SGHVS and FQNEAQ. For the CDR3, the DNA is TGTGCCAGCACCCTCAACCGATGGGTTAGCGGGAGGAGCTCCTACAATGAGCAGTTCTTC. Its translation is CASTLNRWVSGRSSYNEQFF.

This CDR3 is CASSHGLIYNEQFF. The DNA of the CDR3 is TGTGCCAGTAGTCATGGGCTGATTTACAATGAGCAGTTCTTC. This rearrangement joins TRBV19 to TRBJ2-1, with D uncertain. CDR1 LNHDA and CDR2 SQIVND come from the germline V gene (reference sequence). CDR3 length: 14 amino acids. Trimming took off 5 bases at V and 4 bases at J, with 12 bases between the two ends.

The chain uses TRBV5-1 and TRBJ1-5, with D unclear. Germline V gene lookup returns CDR1 SGHRS and CDR2 YFSETQ. The ends were cut back, 4 bases at V and 2 bases at J, with 13 bases in the middle. This CDR3 comprises 15 residues. Here the CDR3 reads CASSREGSGNQPQHF. CDR3 bases: TGCGCCAGCAGCCGCGAGGGTTCCGGCAATCAGCCCCAGCATTTT.

This rearrangement joins TRBV18 to TRBJ2-5; TRBD1 aligns across 9 bases. This CDR3 is 16 amino acids long. Germline loops: CDR1 KGHSH, CDR2 LQKENI. Unmatched junction bases numbered 7, after V lost 4 bases and J lost 1 base. The CDR3 sequence: CASSQLGQGSQETQYF. The CDR3 DNA sequence: TGTGCCAGCTCACAACTGGGACAGGGTTCCCAAGAGACCCAGTACTTC.

This sequence joins TRBV27 and TRBJ2-1; 11 nucleotides line up with TRBD2. After removal of 7 bases from V and 8 bases from J, the junction contained 10 bases not matched to a gene. Germline-derived CDR1 and CDR2 are MNHEY and SMNVEV (reference sequence). The length of the CDR3 is 15 residues. CDR3 sequence reads: CASNSFLAGGDEQFF. The CDR3 bases are TGTGCCAGCAATTCCTTCCTAGCGGGAGGCGATGAGCAGTTCTTC.

The chain is built from TRBV4-2 and TRBJ1-1, with 9 bases lining up with TRBD1. The CDR3 runs to 15 residues. Germline V lookup: CDR1 LGHNA, CDR2 YNFKEQ. With 4 bases clipped from V and 1 base from J, the junction kept 4 bases outside the gene matches. The CDR3 nucleotides read TGTGCCAGCAGCCCTACGGGACAGGGGAACACTGAAGCTTTCTTT. Protein product: CASSPTGQGNTEAFF.

This chain links TRBV6-2 or TRBV6-3 with TRBJ1-1; tentative D call: TRBD1 (5 bases). CDR3 length equals 16 residues. The V end lost 3 bases, the J end lost 0 bases, and 14 bases lay between the germline ends. The V gene's germline CDR1 is MNHEY and CDR2 SVGEGT. The CDR3 loop reads CASSYGANRMNTEAFF. CDR3 bases: TGTGCCAGCAGTTATGGGGCAAACAGGATGAACACTGAAGCTTTCTTT.

The V gene is TRBV18, the J gene TRBJ1-3; 7 nucleotides align to TRBD1. This CDR3 has 14 amino acids. Losses at the gene ends were 4 bases for V and 2 bases for J; bases not matched to a gene: 2. CDR1 KGHSH and CDR2 LQKENI come from the germline V gene. CDR3 loop: CASSLTGTGNTIYF. DNA of the CDR3: TGTGCCAGCTCACTGACAGGGACTGGAAACACCATATATTTT.

The V call is TRBV19, the J call TRBJ1-5, with D tentatively TRBD1 (5 bases). V was clipped by 7 bases and J by 3 bases, with 16 bases between them. Germline values: CDR1 LNHDA, CDR2 SQIVND (reference sequence). This CDR3 is 15 amino acids long. The DNA of the CDR3 is TGTGCCAGTACCCCGGACACCAGGGCCAATCAGCCCCAGCATTTT. It specifies CASTPDTRANQPQHF.

This chain connects TRBV9 to TRBJ2-2; TRBD2 matches at 7 bases. In germline, CDR1 is SGDLS, CDR2 YYNGEE. This CDR3 is built from 16 residues. With 2 bases clipped from V and 2 bases from J, the junction kept 6 bases outside the gene matches. CDR3 region: CASSVGSGINTGELFF. For the CDR3, the DNA is TGTGCCAGCAGCGTTGGGAGCGGGATCAACACCGGGGAGCTGTTTTTT.

This clone was observed a single time. The V gene is TRBV28, the J gene TRBJ2-7; D unresolved. V was cut by 4 bases and J by 2 bases, with 6 bases left in between. This CDR3 has 12 residues. Looked up from germline, CDR1 is MDHEN and CDR2 is SYDVKM. The CDR3 reads CASSSTAYEQYF. Here the CDR3 DNA reads TGTGCCAGCAGTTCAACAGCCTACGAGCAGTACTTC.

The genes are TRBV5-1 and TRBJ2-7; 9 bases agree with TRBD2. Germline lookup yields CDR1 SGHRS and CDR2 YFSETQ. V shed 0 bases and J 1 base; nucleotides not matched to a gene: 2. CDR3 length equals 15 residues. Written as DNA, the CDR3 is TGCGCCAGCAGCTTGGGTACTAGCGGGTCCTACGAGCAGTACTTC. Translation: CASSLGTSGSYEQYF.

This clone came up once. The chain carries TRBV7-3 and TRBJ2-5; a possible D gene is TRBD1 (5 bases). In germline, CDR1 is SGHTA, CDR2 FQGTGA. Between the trimmed V and J ends, which lost 4 bases and 5 bases, there was a span of 17 bases. There are 15 residues in the CDR3. The CDR3 reads CASSSSVAGRETQYF. The CDR3 region has the DNA TGTGCCAGCAGCTCCAGCGTGGCAGGGCGGGAGACCCAGTACTTC.